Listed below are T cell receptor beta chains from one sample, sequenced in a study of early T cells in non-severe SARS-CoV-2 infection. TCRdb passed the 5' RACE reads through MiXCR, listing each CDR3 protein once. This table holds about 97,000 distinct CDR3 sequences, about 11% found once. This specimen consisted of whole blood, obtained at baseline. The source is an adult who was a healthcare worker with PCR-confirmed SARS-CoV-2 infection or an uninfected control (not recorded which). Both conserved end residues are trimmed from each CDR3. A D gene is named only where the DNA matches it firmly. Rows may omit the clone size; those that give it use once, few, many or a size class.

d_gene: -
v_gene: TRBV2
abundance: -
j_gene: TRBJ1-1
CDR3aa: ASNEQGAGEAF

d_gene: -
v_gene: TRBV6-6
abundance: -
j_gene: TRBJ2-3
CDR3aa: ASSSSTATDTQY

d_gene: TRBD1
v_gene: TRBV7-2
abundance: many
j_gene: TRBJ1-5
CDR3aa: ASSRDRSNQPQH

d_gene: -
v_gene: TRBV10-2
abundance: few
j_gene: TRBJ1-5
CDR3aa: ATKIDGNFNQPQH

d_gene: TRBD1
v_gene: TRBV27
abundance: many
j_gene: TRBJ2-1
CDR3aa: ASSTDRGREF

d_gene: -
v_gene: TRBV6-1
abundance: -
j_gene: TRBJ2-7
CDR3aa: ASNSGYEQY

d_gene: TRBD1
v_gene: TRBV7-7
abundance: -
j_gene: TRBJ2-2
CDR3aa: ASSLDRNGGELF

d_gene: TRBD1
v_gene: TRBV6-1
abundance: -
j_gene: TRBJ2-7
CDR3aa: ASSQKQGAVYEQY

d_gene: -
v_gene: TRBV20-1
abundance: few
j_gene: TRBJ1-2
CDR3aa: SARDRRGDYGYT

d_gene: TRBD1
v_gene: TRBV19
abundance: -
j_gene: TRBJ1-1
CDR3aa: ASRTSRDSGTEAF

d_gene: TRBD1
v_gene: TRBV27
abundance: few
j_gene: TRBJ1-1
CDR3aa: ASSPLTGLNTEAF

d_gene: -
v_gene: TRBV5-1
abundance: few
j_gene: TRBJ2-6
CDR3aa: ASSPLAAGANVLT

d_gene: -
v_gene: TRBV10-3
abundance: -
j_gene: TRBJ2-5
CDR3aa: AIREPGPQETQY

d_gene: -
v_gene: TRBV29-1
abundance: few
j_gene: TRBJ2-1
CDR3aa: SVGDPLWNEQF

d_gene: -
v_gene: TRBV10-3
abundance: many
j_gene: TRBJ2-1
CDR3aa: AISEISEQGEQF

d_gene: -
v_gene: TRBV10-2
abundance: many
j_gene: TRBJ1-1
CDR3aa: ASGGAYTEAF

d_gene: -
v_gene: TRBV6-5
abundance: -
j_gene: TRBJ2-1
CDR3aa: ASSTSSYNEQF

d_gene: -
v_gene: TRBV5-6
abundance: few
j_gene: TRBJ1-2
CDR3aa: ASSLEGFNYGYT

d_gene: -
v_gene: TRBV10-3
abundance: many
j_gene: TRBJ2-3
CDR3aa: AISDNLRRPDTQY

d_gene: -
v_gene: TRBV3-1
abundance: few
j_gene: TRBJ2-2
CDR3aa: ASSQPEGKESNTGELF

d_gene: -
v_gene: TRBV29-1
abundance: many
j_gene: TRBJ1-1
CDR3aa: SVEGSTEAF

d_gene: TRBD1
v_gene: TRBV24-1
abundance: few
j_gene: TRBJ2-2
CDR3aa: VTSDPGQGDTGELF

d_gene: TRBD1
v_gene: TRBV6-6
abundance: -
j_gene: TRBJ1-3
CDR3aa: ASSISRDRGGNTIY

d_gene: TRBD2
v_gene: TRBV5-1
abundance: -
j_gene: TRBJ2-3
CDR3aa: ASHKAGPDTQY

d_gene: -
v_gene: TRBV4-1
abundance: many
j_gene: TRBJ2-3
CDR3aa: ASSPLEQGGRSDTQY

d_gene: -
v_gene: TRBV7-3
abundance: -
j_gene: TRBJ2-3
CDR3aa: ASSLLGADTQY

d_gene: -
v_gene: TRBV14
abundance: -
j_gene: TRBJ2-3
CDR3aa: ASSQDSTSTDTQY

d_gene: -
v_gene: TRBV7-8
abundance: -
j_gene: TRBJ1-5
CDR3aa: ASSPRSPNQPQH

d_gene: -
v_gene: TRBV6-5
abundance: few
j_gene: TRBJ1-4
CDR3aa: ASRRDNWGKLF

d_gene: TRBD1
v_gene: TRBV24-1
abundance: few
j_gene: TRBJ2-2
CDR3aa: ATSDQDRGGTGELF

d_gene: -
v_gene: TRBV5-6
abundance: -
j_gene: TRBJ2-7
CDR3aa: ASSPPAREIGYEQY

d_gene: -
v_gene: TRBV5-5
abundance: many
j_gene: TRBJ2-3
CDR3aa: ASSLTGYITDTQY

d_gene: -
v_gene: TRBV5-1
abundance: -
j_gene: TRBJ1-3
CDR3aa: ASSLGGTEILGNTIY

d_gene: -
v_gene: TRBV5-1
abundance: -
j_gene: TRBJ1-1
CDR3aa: ASRYGDTEAF

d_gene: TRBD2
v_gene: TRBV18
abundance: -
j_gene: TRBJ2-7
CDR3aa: ASSPPSWASGVGEQY

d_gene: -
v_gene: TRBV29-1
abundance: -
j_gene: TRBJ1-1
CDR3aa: SVEDRAMAREAF

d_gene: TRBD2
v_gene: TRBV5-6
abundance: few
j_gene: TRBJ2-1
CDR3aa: ASPLAGVSNNEQF

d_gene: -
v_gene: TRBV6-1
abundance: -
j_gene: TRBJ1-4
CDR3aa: ASRRLLGYDEKLF

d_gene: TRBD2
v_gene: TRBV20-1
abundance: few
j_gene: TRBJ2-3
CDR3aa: SAYSGLEGTQY

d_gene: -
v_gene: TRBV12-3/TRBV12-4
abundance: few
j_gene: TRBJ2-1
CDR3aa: ASVGNEQF

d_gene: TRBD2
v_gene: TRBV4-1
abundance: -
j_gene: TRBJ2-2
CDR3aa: ASSQVAGETGELF

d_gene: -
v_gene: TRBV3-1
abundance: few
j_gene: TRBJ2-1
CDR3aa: ASSQDRGNRF

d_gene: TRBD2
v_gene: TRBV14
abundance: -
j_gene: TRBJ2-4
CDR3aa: ASSQDRPWGLAGILAKNIQY

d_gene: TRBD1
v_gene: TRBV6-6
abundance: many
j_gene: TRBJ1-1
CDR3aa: ASSYEDRYEAF

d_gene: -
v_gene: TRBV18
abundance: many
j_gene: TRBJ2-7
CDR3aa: ASSPEGSRYEQY

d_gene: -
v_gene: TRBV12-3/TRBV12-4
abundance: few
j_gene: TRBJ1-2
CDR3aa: ASSLAGARGYT

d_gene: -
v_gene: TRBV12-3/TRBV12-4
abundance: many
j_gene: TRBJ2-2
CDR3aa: ASSLAAGATGELF